The subject of this entry is one T cell receptor beta chain. What it binds is unknown. TCRdb's copy holds only in-frame clones and misses some; the assay was immunoSEQ multiplex PCR. Among around 120,000 clones, 85% to 90% were seen once, and the ten largest hold less than 30%. The record originates from a study of T cell responses to AZD1222 COVID-19 vaccine. Whole-study context: Pooling was applied to second doses at about 4 or about 12 weeks.

Findings and limits, study-wide: White British people made up most donors, females outnumbered males, and clonal diversity was possibly underestimated. Nearly half of the spike-specific TCRs reportedly recognize variant regions that carry no mutations. No repertoire was sampled before or during the peak T cell response, only after it.

The V and J ends lost 0 bases and 5 bases respectively, with 15 bases between them. Germline V gene sequence: CDR1 SGDLS, CDR2 YYNGEE. The CDR3 loop spans 17 amino acids. This TCR was sampled from an adult in good health. The chain employs TRBV9 and TRBJ1-6; possible D gene TRBD1, 6 bases. Specimen: peripheral blood, collected on day 0 of AZD1222 vaccination. CDR3 residues: CASSVGPGGLNNSPLHF. The CDR3 DNA sequence: TGTGCCAGCAGCGTAGGGCCGGGGGGGCTTAATAATTCACCCCTCCACTTT.